Below, 25 T cell receptor beta chains from the same sample are listed, as sequenced in a study of blood T cell repertoires in COVID-19. Libraries were prepared by immunoSEQ multiplex PCR; TCRdb keeps only in-frame clonotypes and omits some of them. In the table there are under 400,000 clones, 65% to 90% of which are singletons. The sample comprised PBMCs or T cells enriched from blood (not recorded which). The receptors shown here come from a woman between 35 and 50 years old with acute COVID-19.

V gene TRBV9 combines with J gene TRBJ2-1; TRBD2 aligns across 8 bases. The V gene end was trimmed by 0 bases and the J gene end by 4 bases; junction bases not matched to a gene: 3. The V gene's germline CDR1 is SGDLS and CDR2 YYNGEE. This CDR3 contains 15 residues. This chain's CDR3 is CASSVATSVYNEQFF. The CDR3 DNA follows: TGTGCCAGCAGCGTAGCGACTAGCGTATACAATGAGCAGTTCTTC.

This clone has just a few counts. The chain couples TRBV4-2 to TRBJ2-1; 10 bases agree with TRBD2. The V segment lost 0 bases and the J segment 9 bases; nucleotides outside the gene matches: 11. CDR1 and CDR2 from the germline V gene are LGHNA and YNFKEQ. The CDR3 has 17 amino acids. The CDR3 loop reads CASSQELGQRGGGEQFF. For the CDR3, the DNA is TGTGCCAGCAGCCAAGAGCTTGGCCAGCGGGGGGGCGGTGAGCAGTTCTTC.

V and J are TRBV7-8 and TRBJ1-6; D gene unclear. The CDR3 has 14 residues. The germline V gene has CDR1 SGHVS and CDR2 FQNEAQ. With 6 bases removed from V and 0 bases from J, the gap between germline ends came to 6 bases. This CDR3 reads CASSGSSYNSPLHF. The CDR3, as DNA: TGTGCCAGCAGTGGGAGCTCCTATAATTCACCCCTCCACTTT.

The gene calls are TRBV7-8 and TRBJ1-1, with a possible D match to TRBD1 (5 bases). Germline CDR1 SGHVS, CDR2 FQNEAQ. The CDR3 contains 16 residues. V was cut by 0 bases and J by 2 bases, with 13 bases left in between. The CDR3 nucleotides read TGTGCCAGCAGCTTAGCTCTAGGGGAAGTCAACACTGAAGCTTTCTTT. The encoded protein is CASSLALGEVNTEAFF.

The CDR3 loop is CASSYRTRVIRASEQYF. CDR3 nucleotides: TGTGCCAGCAGTTACAGGACTAGAGTCATTAGAGCGAGCGAGCAGTACTTC. The chain is built from TRBV6-2 or TRBV6-3 and TRBJ2-7; 7 bases map to TRBD2. After removal of 2 bases from V and 6 bases from J, the junction contained 16 bases not matched to a gene. Germline V lookup: CDR1 MNHEY, CDR2 SVGEGT. This CDR3 has 17 amino acids.

V usage is TRBV3-1 (or the pseudogene TRBV3-2) and J usage is TRBJ2-3, with TRBD2 matching 7 bases. CDR1 and CDR2 from the germline V gene are LGHDT and YNNKEL (reference sequence). After removal of 1 base from V and 3 bases from J, the junction contained 10 bases not matched to a gene. CDR3 length equals 17 residues. This CDR3 reads CASSQAPGGRKTDTQYF. The CDR3 DNA is TGTGCCAGCAGCCAAGCTCCGGGCGGGAGAAAGACAGATACGCAGTATTTT.

The V and J genes are TRBV4-2 and TRBJ1-4; the D is unclear. With 1 base removed from V and 7 bases from J, the gap between germline ends came to 10 bases. CDR3 length: 14 amino acids. The germline V gene encodes CDR1 LGHNA and CDR2 YNFKEQ. The CDR3 sequence is CASSQAGSGEKLFF. The DNA of the CDR3 is TGTGCCAGCAGCCAAGCAGGTTCTGGTGAAAAACTGTTTTTT.

The chain joins TRBV28 to TRBJ2-7; TRBD1 might be the D (6 bases). V was cut by 5 bases and J by 0 bases, with 11 bases left in between. Looked up from germline, CDR1 is MDHEN and CDR2 is SYDVKM. This CDR3 is 14 amino acids long. The DNA for the CDR3 is TGTGCCAGCAGTAAACCGGACAGCTCCTACGAGCAGTACTTC. Translation gives CASSKPDSSYEQYF.

The chain combines TRBV5-8 with TRBJ1-5; D uncertain. CDR3 length equals 15 residues. The V and J ends lost 2 bases and 1 base respectively, with 10 bases between them. The germline V gene has CDR1 SGHTS and CDR2 YDEGEE. The CDR3 DNA reads TGTGCCAGCAGCTTTTTGGGAGTCAGCAATCAGCCCCAGCATTTT. This codes for CASSFLGVSNQPQHF.

This clone has just one count. The chain is built from TRBV3-1 (or the pseudogene TRBV3-2) and TRBJ2-7; 8 bases match TRBD2. Germline V lookup: CDR1 LGHDT, CDR2 YNNKEL (reference sequence). V dropped 4 bases and J dropped 6; count of bases not matched to a gene: 8. The CDR3 is made up of 14 amino acids. The CDR3 loop reads CASSPLAGLGEQYF. CDR3 DNA: TGTGCCAGCAGCCCCCTAGCGGGCCTTGGCGAGCAGTACTTC.

Only a few counts were recorded for this clone. The CDR3 sequence: CASSPRGGERNNEQFF. In nucleotides, the CDR3 is TGTGCCAGCAGCCCGCGGGGGGGGGAGCGTAACAATGAGCAGTTCTTC. The V gene is TRBV5-4, the J gene TRBJ2-1; TRBD2 agrees at 9 bases. CDR1 SGHNT and CDR2 YYREEE come from the germline V gene (reference sequence). CDR3 length: 16 residues. V was pared by 4 bases and J by 5 bases, with 10 bases of the junction left unmatched.

The rearrangement uses TRBV14 and TRBJ1-4, with D possibly TRBD1 on 5 matching bases. Trimming shortened V by 2 bases and J by 7 bases, and 14 bases separated the two germline ends. The CDR3 consists of 15 residues. Germline V lookup: CDR1 SGHDN, CDR2 FVKESK. This CDR3 reads CASSQKPGSGEKLFF. CDR3 nucleotides: TGTGCCAGCAGCCAAAAGCCAGGGTCCGGTGAAAAACTGTTTTTT.

This clone was seen only a few times. The CDR3 loop reads CASSQDNRDTGELFF. Written as DNA, the CDR3 is TGCGCCAGCAGCCAAGACAACAGGGACACCGGGGAGCTGTTTTTT. The chain uses TRBV4-1 and TRBJ2-2, with D maybe TRBD1 (6 bases). V lost 0 bases, J lost 3 bases, and 8 bases lay in between. Looked up from germline, CDR1 is MGHRA and CDR2 is YSYEKL. CDR3 length: 15 residues.

V usage is TRBV18 and J usage is TRBJ2-5; 13 bases line up with TRBD2. In germline, CDR1 is KGHSH, CDR2 LQKENI. Trimming at V came to 3 bases and at J to 3 bases, leaving 4 bases not matched to a gene. This CDR3 is 16 amino acids long. The CDR3 bases are TGTGCCAGCTCACCCCGGACTAGCGGGGGCGAAGAGACCCAGTACTTC. This gives the protein CASSPRTSGGEETQYF.

This clone was seen just once. This chain links TRBV11-2 with TRBJ2-2; TRBD2 agrees at 11 bases. Looked up from germline, CDR1 is SGHAT and CDR2 is FQNNGV. This CDR3 contains 17 residues. V gave up 5 bases and J gave up 3 bases; unmatched junction bases: 8. CDR3 loop: CASSRLAGTSYTGELFF. The DNA for the CDR3 is TGTGCCAGCAGCCGACTAGCGGGAACTTCTTACACCGGGGAGCTGTTTTTT.

V gene TRBV7-3 combines with J gene TRBJ2-3; D gene unclear. CDR3 length equals 13 residues. Trimming cost V 2 bases and J 3 bases, with 6 bases left between them. In germline, CDR1 is SGHTA, CDR2 FQGTGA. The CDR3 DNA reads as TGTGCCAGCAGCTTAGCGCCGACAGATACGCAGTATTTT. Translated: CASSLAPTDTQYF.

The chain uses TRBV5-1 and TRBJ1-4, with TRBD1 matching over 12 bases. V dropped 1 base and J dropped 8; count of bases not matched to a gene: 6. This CDR3 spans 16 amino acids. CDR1 and CDR2 from the germline V gene are SGHRS and YFSETQ. The CDR3 nucleotides are TGCGCCAGCAGCTTGCGGGGACAGGGGGCCGGGGAAAAACTGTTTTTT. Amino acid sequence: CASSLRGQGAGEKLFF.

V is TRBV9 and J is TRBJ1-1, with D perhaps matching TRBD1 (5 bases). Looked up from germline, CDR1 is SGDLS and CDR2 is YYNGEE. V gave up 4 bases and J gave up 2 bases, with 15 bases separating them. The CDR3 loop spans 15 amino acids. CDR3 DNA sequence: TGTGCCAGCAGCACCCAGGGAACTGAAAACACTGAAGCTTTCTTT. Translated, it gives CASSTQGTENTEAFF.

The V call is TRBV7-8, the J call TRBJ2-1; no reliable D call. Germline V lookup: CDR1 SGHVS, CDR2 FQNEAQ. The V end lost 5 bases, the J end lost 6 bases, and 8 bases lay between the germline ends. The CDR3 covers 12 residues. This CDR3 is CASSPTSNEQFF. In DNA, the CDR3 is TGTGCCAGCAGCCCTACCTCCAATGAGCAGTTCTTC.

The chain combines TRBV2 with TRBJ1-5; tentative D call: TRBD1 (5 bases). In germline, CDR1 is SNHLY, CDR2 FYNNEI. With 7 bases removed from V and 5 bases from J, the gap between germline ends came to 18 bases. CDR3 size: 15 residues. The CDR3 here is CASKSNQGSHQPQHF. CDR3 DNA sequence: TGTGCCAGCAAGTCGAATCAGGGTTCCCATCAGCCCCAGCATTTT.

The J gene is TRBJ2-1, the V gene TRBV3-1 (or the pseudogene TRBV3-2); tentative D call: TRBD2 (6 bases). Germline CDR1 and CDR2: LGHDT and YNNKEL (reference sequence). This CDR3 comprises 11 residues. The V end lost 1 base, the J end lost 13 bases, and 8 bases lay between the germline ends. CDR3 DNA sequence: TGTGCCAGCAGCCAAGGGACTACTCAGTTCTTC. This gives the protein CASSQGTTQFF.

The chain carries TRBV10-3 and TRBJ2-6, with D perhaps TRBD1 (6 bases). The CDR3 is 15 residues long. V gave up 2 bases and J gave up 2 bases, with 7 bases separating them. From germline, CDR1 is ENHRY and CDR2 SYGVKD. CDR3: CAISETGTGANVLTF. CDR3 sequence (DNA): TGTGCCATCAGTGAGACAGGGACTGGGGCCAACGTCCTGACTTTC.

V usage is TRBV12-3 or TRBV12-4 and J usage is TRBJ1-2; D remains ambiguous. V was trimmed by 3 bases and J by 6 bases, leaving 11 bases between them. CDR3 length: 13 amino acids. CDR3 sequence reads: CASSFGILDGYTF. CDR3 DNA: TGTGCCAGCAGTTTCGGGATCCTGGATGGCTACACCTTC.

The chain is built from TRBV5-1 and TRBJ2-2, with no clear D. The V and J ends lost 2 bases and 0 bases respectively, with 8 bases between them. The CDR3 runs 15 residues. Germline values: CDR1 SGHRS, CDR2 YFSETQ. CDR3 DNA: TGCGCCAGCAGCTTTAGCCAGTCGAACACCGGGGAGCTGTTTTTT. It encodes CASSFSQSNTGELFF.

Comment on this clone: This same CDR3 is encoded by further DNA sequences in the sample. The chain links TRBV15 to TRBJ2-7; D is possibly TRBD2 (6 bases). CDR3 length equals 14 residues. The ends were cut back, 0 bases at V and 1 base at J, with 7 bases in the middle. The V gene's germline CDR1 is LNHNV and CDR2 YYDKDF (reference sequence). As DNA, the CDR3 is TGTGCCACCAGCAGAGACCGGGGGTCCTACGAGCAGTACTTC. Translated: CATSRDRGSYEQYF. Variable domain in full (rest from reference TRBV15 and TRBJ2-7): DAMVIQNPRYQVTQFGKPVTLSCSQTLNHNVMYWYQQKSSQAPKLLFHYYDKDFNNEADTPDNFQSRRPNTSFCFLDIRSPGLGDTAMYLCATSRDRGSYEQYFGPGTRLTVT.